The 17 T cell receptor beta chains below were found in one sample sequenced in a study of blood T cell repertoires in COVID-19. Some clones are missing from TCRdb's copy, which holds only in-frame ones; the method was immunoSEQ multiplex PCR. Of approximately 460,000 clones listed, 89% are singletons. Sequencing was performed on peripheral blood. The receptors here all came from a young man with COVID-19, enrolled during active disease.

The chain carries TRBV5-1 and TRBJ1-3, with 11 bases fitting TRBD1. V gave up 4 bases and J gave up 3 bases; unmatched junction bases: 6. The CDR3 runs to 16 residues. Looked up from germline, CDR1 is SGHRS and CDR2 is YFSETQ. The CDR3 is CASSPRTGGYGNTIYF. DNA for the CDR3: TGCGCCAGCAGCCCACGGACAGGGGGCTATGGAAACACCATATATTTT.

This chain uses TRBV6-5 with TRBJ2-2; no reliable D call. This CDR3 is 13 amino acids long. Per germline, CDR1 MNHEY and CDR2 SVGAGI. Trimming shortened V by 5 bases and J by 4 bases, and 8 bases separated the two germline ends. DNA for the CDR3: TGTGCCAGCAGTCCGGAGTTCACCGGGGAGCTGTTTTTT. Its protein product is CASSPEFTGELFF.

This clone has just a few counts. The rearrangement links TRBV30 to TRBJ2-7; D remains ambiguous. This CDR3 has 11 amino acids. V was clipped by 2 bases and J by 4 bases, with 6 bases between them. Germline lookup yields CDR1 GTSNPN and CDR2 SVGIG (reference sequence). CDR3 nucleotide sequence: TGTGCCTGGAGTTCCGGTTACGAGCAGTACTTC. Amino acids: CAWSSGYEQYF.

The sample holds many counts of this clone. The chain joins TRBV7-3 to TRBJ1-3; weak D call: TRBD1 (6 bases). Trimming shortened V by 1 base and J by 3 bases, and 10 bases separated the two germline ends. The CDR3 consists of 15 residues. Germline CDR1 and CDR2: SGHTA and FQGTGA. The CDR3 DNA reads TGTGCCAGCAGCTTAAGCGGGGGCTTTGGAAACACCATATATTTT. The encoded protein is CASSLSGGFGNTIYF.

This rearrangement joins TRBV5-1 to TRBJ2-2, with D possibly TRBD1 on 7 matching bases. Germline CDR1 and CDR2: SGHRS and YFSETQ. V was pared by 2 bases and J by 0 bases, with 11 bases between. The CDR3 is made up of 16 amino acids. The CDR3 loop reads CASSFTGEANTGELFF. For the CDR3, the DNA is TGCGCCAGCAGCTTCACAGGGGAGGCGAACACCGGGGAGCTGTTTTTT.

This sequence joins TRBV4-1 and TRBJ2-2, with a weak D call TRBD2 (5 bases). The CDR3 totals 16 residues. CDR1 MGHRA and CDR2 YSYEKL come from the germline V gene. The V and J ends lost 3 bases and 0 bases respectively, with 11 bases between them. The CDR3 spells CASSQAGISNTGELFF. CDR3 nucleotide sequence: TGCGCCAGCAGCCAGGCCGGGATTTCGAACACCGGGGAGCTGTTTTTT.

Comments on this clone: The junction departs from the called germline gene at one end, perhaps through a read error. The chain carries TRBV29-1 and TRBJ2-5; possible D gene TRBD2, 5 bases. The CDR3 sequence is 13 residues long. Germline V gene lookup returns CDR1 SQVTM and CDR2 ANQGSEA. The CDR3 DNA is TGCAGCGCTGAAGGCGGGCCCGGAGAGACCCAGTACTTC. As protein: CSAEGGPGETQYF.

The V gene is TRBV10-3, the J gene TRBJ2-1; D may be TRBD2 (5 bases). Germline CDR1 and CDR2: ENHRY and SYGVKD. The V end was cut by 3 bases, the J end by 5 bases, with 11 bases between. This CDR3 is built from 14 residues. The CDR3, as DNA: TGTGCCATCAGTGACCCGGACTCTAACAATGAGCAGTTCTTC. It specifies CAISDPDSNNEQFF.

This clone was found a few times. The chain uses TRBV7-6 and TRBJ2-1, with 14 bases identical to TRBD2. Germline CDR1 SGHVS, CDR2 FNYEAQ. V trimming: 5 bases; J trimming: 4 bases; junction bases outside the gene matches: 13. The CDR3 runs to 19 residues. As DNA, the CDR3 is TGTGCCAGCAGCCCCCAGACTAGCGGGAGGGCTGGAGCTTACAATGAGCAGTTCTTC. This sequence encodes CASSPQTSGRAGAYNEQFF.

The V gene is TRBV12-5, the J gene TRBJ1-3; no firm D call. CDR1 and CDR2 from the germline V gene are LGHNT and FRNRAP. The CDR3 is made up of 15 amino acids. V was shortened by 3 bases and J by 0 bases, with 9 bases between the two germline ends. The CDR3 DNA sequence: TGTGCTAGTGGTTTTGTCCTCGGCTCTGGAAACACCATATATTTT. Translated, it gives CASGFVLGSGNTIYF.

The chain is built from TRBV28 and TRBJ2-3; TRBD2 aligns across 7 bases. The CDR3 has 13 residues. V shed 8 bases and J 3 bases; nucleotides not matched to a gene: 5. Germline lookup yields CDR1 MDHEN and CDR2 SYDVKM. The CDR3 region has the DNA TGTGCCAGCGTAGCGGGTGGAACAGATACGCAGTATTTT. It translates to CASVAGGTDTQYF.

The chain couples TRBV27 to TRBJ2-2, with a weak D call TRBD1 (6 bases). Trimming took off 2 bases at V and 6 bases at J, with 19 bases between the two ends. Per the germline V gene, CDR1 is MNHEY and CDR2 is SMNVEV (reference sequence). CDR3 length equals 17 residues. The CDR3 protein is CASSLDIWGQTSGELFF. The CDR3 bases are TGTGCCAGCAGTTTAGACATTTGGGGACAAACGTCCGGGGAGCTGTTTTTT.

Remarks on this clone: In the same sample, other DNA sequences code for this CDR3. The genes are TRBV10-3 and TRBJ2-3, with D perhaps TRBD1 (6 bases). The CDR3 has 12 amino acids. The V gene lost 3 bases and the J gene lost 6 bases, with 7 bases spanning the gap. Germline-derived CDR1 and CDR2 are ENHRY and SYGVKD. The CDR3: CAISEQGDTQYF. DNA for the CDR3: TGTGCCATCAGTGAACAGGGCGATACGCAGTATTTT.

The CDR3 sequence: CASSLRTVRQLFF. CDR3 in DNA: TGTGCCAGCAGCTTACGTACAGTCCGACAGCTGTTTTTT. The chain combines TRBV7-9 with TRBJ2-2; D remains unclear. The CDR3 is made up of 13 amino acids. Germline CDR1 SEHNR, CDR2 FQNEAQ (reference sequence). V gave up 2 bases and J gave up 12 bases, with 13 bases separating them.

The J gene is TRBJ1-2, the V gene TRBV13, with 7 bases matching TRBD1. Losses at the gene ends were 2 bases for V and 4 bases for J; bases not matched to a gene: 1. CDR1 and CDR2 (germline): PRHDT, FYEKMQ (reference sequence). This CDR3 region has 13 residues. The CDR3 DNA reads as TGTGCCAGCAGCTTAAGGGGGCTCTATGGCTACACCTTC. It encodes CASSLRGLYGYTF.

The chain couples TRBV11-3 to TRBJ2-3, with 10 bases that match TRBD2. The V and J ends lost 5 bases and 2 bases, in that order; junction bases with no gene match: 7. Germline loops: CDR1 SGHNT, CDR2 YENEEA. The CDR3 length is 16 residues. As DNA, the CDR3 is TGTGCCAGCAGCCCCAGACTAGCGGGTTTCACAGATACGCAGTATTTT. Its protein product is CASSPRLAGFTDTQYF.

The rearrangement links TRBV2 to TRBJ1-5; 9 nucleotides align to TRBD1. The CDR3 consists of 14 residues. Trimming at V came to 4 bases and at J to 6 bases, leaving 4 bases not matched to a gene. Germline CDR1 SNHLY, CDR2 FYNNEI. In nucleotides, the CDR3 is TGTGCCAGCAGTGTACAGGGGGCGGTTCAGCCCCAGCATTTT. It encodes CASSVQGAVQPQHF.